These 23 T cell receptor beta chains were all obtained from the same sample, sequenced in a study of tumor-infiltrating lymphocytes in primary liver carcinoma. The study extracted blood RNA from unsorted whole blood and also extracted germline DNA. Synthesis of TCR beta cDNA was carried out from approximately 470 ng total RNA with a constant-region primer. Slightly modified ARM-PCR served as the procedure for the TCR beta libraries. These libraries came from three rounds of nested multiplex PCR. With TRBV1-TRBV30 forward primers and a C-beta reverse primer, the first two PCR rounds were run for 9 to 10 cycles each. TCRdb re-derived calls from the multiplex PCR reads in MiXCR, one entry per CDR3 protein. The repertoire holds approximately 300,000 distinct CDR3 sequences, 65% seen once, with roughly 9% in the top ten. What was sequenced was peripheral blood. These receptors originate from a man between 40 and 49 years old with primary liver carcinoma and hepatitis B virus infection.

The V gene is TRBV28, the J gene TRBJ2-7; D is possibly TRBD2 (5 bases). This CDR3 spans 14 amino acids. The germline V gene has CDR1 MDHEN and CDR2 SYDVKM. V was pared by 7 bases and J by 2 bases, with 15 bases between. In DNA form, the CDR3 reads TGTGCCAGCATTACCGGGATTGCACCCTACGAGCAGTACTTC. Encoded protein: CASITGIAPYEQYF.

This clonotype was detected ten times or more. This chain joins TRBV28 and TRBJ2-1; 9 nucleotides match TRBD1. Per the germline V gene, CDR1 is MDHEN and CDR2 is SYDVKM. V dropped 5 bases and J dropped 5; count of bases not matched to a gene: 7. The CDR3 consists of 15 residues. The CDR3 nucleotides read TGTGCCAGCAGTCTACCGGGACAGGGACACAATGAGCAGTTCTTC. Its translation: CASSLPGQGHNEQFF.

As regards this clonotype: A clone one base away is much larger, so this may be a read error. This chain connects TRBV29-1 to TRBJ2-1, with D possibly matching TRBD2 (7 bases). Germline V gene data show CDR1 as SQVTM and CDR2 as ANQGSEA. The CDR3 totals 15 residues. With 7 bases removed from V and 5 bases from J, the gap between germline ends came to 21 bases. The CDR3, as DNA: TGCAGCGGAACAATGGGGGCTAGCGGCGACAATGAGCAGTTCTTC. This translates into CSGTMGASGDNEQFF.

With regard to this clonotype: A read error may produce the germline difference seen at one junction end. The chain uses TRBV11-2 and TRBJ2-7, with D possibly TRBD2 on 6 matching bases. Germline V gene sequence: CDR1 SGHAT, CDR2 FQNNGV. This CDR3 comprises 15 residues. CDR3 DNA sequence: TGTGCCAGCAACTTGACCGGAGGGAGCTCCTGCGAGCAGTACTTC. It translates to CASNLTGGSSCEQYF. Full variable domain (remainder filled in from reference TRBV11-2 and TRBJ2-7): EAGVAQSPRYKIIEKRQSVAFWCNPISGHATLYWYQQILGQGPKLLIQFQNNGVVDDSQLPKDRFSAERLKGVDSTLKIQPAKLEDSAVYLCASNLTGGSSCEQYFGPGTRLTVT.

In its sample, this clonotype was seen once. CDR3 DNA sequence: TGTGCCAGCAGACCCCGGCAGTTCAGCTACAATGAGCAGTTCTTC. Translated: CASRPRQFSYNEQFF. This chain uses TRBV11-2 with TRBJ2-1; D call uncertain. Looked up from germline, CDR1 is SGHAT and CDR2 is FQNNGV. This CDR3 is built from 15 residues. The V end was cut by 6 bases, the J end by 3 bases, with 15 bases between. The whole variable domain, remainder taken from reference TRBV11-2 and TRBJ2-1, is EAGVAQSPRYKIIEKRQSVAFWCNPISGHATLYWYQQILGQGPKLLIQFQNNGVVDDSQLPKDRFSAERLKGVDSTLKIQPAKLEDSAVYLCASRPRQFSYNEQFFGPGTRLTVL.

The chain is built from TRBV4-2 and TRBJ2-3, with a tentative D call TRBD2 (5 bases). The CDR3 extends over 16 amino acids. The germline V and J ends were trimmed by 0 bases and 5 bases, with 15 bases remaining between them. Germline CDR1 LGHNA, CDR2 YNFKEQ. The CDR3 DNA reads TGTGCCAGCAGCCAAGATGGGAGAAGGGAGATAGATACGCAGTATTTT. Protein product: CASSQDGRREIDTQYF.

Comment on this clonotype: A much larger clone lies one base from this, so it may be a read error. The chain carries TRBV12-3 or TRBV12-4 and TRBJ1-2; no firm D call. This CDR3 is built from 14 residues. V dropped 5 bases and J dropped 3 bases, with 13 bases sitting between them. CDR3: CASSPKGAYYGYTF. CDR3 coding DNA: TGTGCCAGCAGTCCCAAGGGCGCCTACTATGGCTACACCTTC.

Of note for this clonotype: An end of the junction does not agree with germline; a read error may underlie this. V and J are TRBV11-2 and TRBJ2-5, with TRBD2 matching 7 bases. This CDR3 has 18 residues. Germline V gives CDR1 SGHAT, CDR2 FQNNGV. CDR3 sequence (DNA): TGTGCCAGCAGCCCTAGCTCGATCCAGGATACTGGGCGGGAGACTCAGTACTTC. This codes for CASSPSSIQDTGRETQYF.

A word on this clonotype: At one end, the junction sequence differs from germline, possibly due to a read error. The chain has TRBV12-3 or TRBV12-4 and TRBJ2-7; D possibly corresponds to TRBD2 (5 bases). This CDR3 comprises 14 residues. The CDR3: CASSLGLAGYERYF. CDR3 sequence (DNA): TGTGCCAGCAGTTTAGGGCTAGCCGGCTACGAGCGGTACTTC.

A remark on this clonotype: Possible read error: a much larger clone is one base away. The J gene is TRBJ2-5, the V gene TRBV4-3; 11 bases line up with TRBD2. Per germline, CDR1 LGHNA and CDR2 YSLEER. With V trimmed by 4 bases and J by 0 bases, 7 bases remained unmatched. This CDR3 is built from 17 residues. CDR3 bases: TGCGCCAGCAGCCCATACTTAGCGGGAGGGAACCAAGAGACCCAGTACTTC. Protein sequence: CASSPYLAGGNQETQYF.

Points on this clonotype: It may be a read error: a sequence one base away is much more abundant. V and J are TRBV4-2 and TRBJ2-7; no clear D gene. CDR1 LGHNA and CDR2 YNFKEQ come from the germline V gene. This CDR3 comprises 13 residues. CDR3 protein: CASSPALAREQHF. The CDR3, as DNA: TGTGCCAGCAGCCCGGCCCTGGCTCGCGAGCAGCACTTC.

Details on this clonotype: This is likely a read error, given that the CDR3 carries no conserved phenylalanine or tryptophan at its end. This rearrangement joins TRBV29-1 to TRBJ1-2; D is uncertain. V was shortened by 6 bases and J by 10 bases, with 24 bases between the two germline ends. Germline CDR1 and CDR2: SQVTM and ANQGSEA. This CDR3 has 14 residues. CDR3 loop: CSVRSGLLAGDYTL. The DNA of the CDR3 is TGCAGCGTCCGTTCCGGGCTGCTCGCTGGAGACTACACCTTA.

About this clonotype itself: A junction boundary mismatches the germline segment, possibly from a read error. This rearrangement joins TRBV5-1 to TRBJ2-1, with 8 bases identical to TRBD2. The CDR3 covers 15 residues. CDR1 is SGHRS, CDR2 YFSETQ, per germline. CDR3 residues: CAGSLELAAYNEQFF. The CDR3 DNA reads as TGCGCCGGCAGCTTGGAACTAGCGGCTTACAATGAGCAGTTCTTC.

The rearrangement uses TRBV11-1 and TRBJ2-7; 14 bases agree with TRBD2. The CDR3 is made up of 15 amino acids. Germline lookup yields CDR1 SGHAT and CDR2 FQDESV (reference sequence). J was trimmed by 11 bases and V by 8 bases; bases with no gene match: 14. The CDR3 coding sequence is TGTGCCAGCGGCCTGGGGACTAGCGGGAGTGGAGAGGAGTACTTC. It specifies CASGLGTSGSGEEYF.

This clonotype occurred many times. The rearrangement uses TRBV5-6 and TRBJ2-3; D not resolved. The CDR3 is made up of 13 amino acids. Trimming pared 1 base from V and 2 bases from J, leaving 5 bases between. Germline values: CDR1 SGHDT, CDR2 YYEEEE. The CDR3 DNA reads as TGTGCCAGCAGCTTGCGCAACACAGATACGCAGTATTTT. It is translated as CASSLRNTDTQYF.

The chain joins TRBV28 to TRBJ2-1; perhaps TRBD1 as D (6 bases). V shed 0 bases and J shed 9 bases, with 18 bases lying between them. This CDR3 comprises 16 residues. In germline, CDR1 is MDHEN, CDR2 SYDVKM. This CDR3 is CASSLWGSRGRSEQFF. The CDR3 coding sequence is TGTGCCAGCAGTTTATGGGGGTCTAGGGGGAGATCTGAGCAGTTCTTC.

To note about this clonotype: This CDR3 is missing its conserved last phenylalanine or tryptophan, likely due to a read error. This chain uses TRBV11-1 with TRBJ2-7; D is possibly TRBD2 (6 bases). From germline, CDR1 is SGHAT and CDR2 FQDESV (reference sequence). CDR3 length: 11 amino acids. The CDR3 loop is CAGSLGGEQYY. Written as DNA, the CDR3 is TGTGCCGGCAGCCTGGGGGGCGAGCAGTACTAC.

V and J are TRBV5-6 and TRBJ1-1; D may be TRBD1 (5 bases). The CDR3 runs to 17 residues. Per the germline V gene, CDR1 is SGHDT and CDR2 is YYEEEE. Deletions cut 5 bases from V and 3 bases from J, with 23 bases between. The CDR3 nucleotides are TGTGCCAGCAGTTCCAAGGGGCGGGGTTCGGGGGACACTGAAGCTTTCTTT. It yields the protein CASSSKGRGSGDTEAFF.

The sample holds many counts of this clonotype. The chain links TRBV4-3 to TRBJ1-3; D unresolved. The CDR3 extends over 13 amino acids. Germline-derived CDR1 and CDR2 are LGHNA and YSLEER. Trimming stripped 4 bases from V and 3 bases from J, with 7 bases between. CDR3 residues: CASSPQVGNTIYF. CDR3 in DNA: TGCGCCAGCAGCCCTCAGGTTGGAAACACCATATATTTT.

This clonotype was counted between two and nine times. J is TRBJ2-3 and V is TRBV5-1; D is possibly TRBD1 (6 bases). V was pared by 0 bases and J by 2 bases, with 13 bases between. The length of the CDR3 is 16 residues. Germline V gene lookup returns CDR1 SGHRS and CDR2 YFSETQ. The CDR3 spells CASSLAQGTTTDTQYF. CDR3 nucleotides: TGCGCCAGCAGCTTGGCTCAGGGGACCACCACAGATACGCAGTATTTT.

As for this clonotype: Just one base apart from a much larger clone, this may be a read error. This chain joins TRBV6-2 or TRBV6-3 and TRBJ1-1, with D perhaps TRBD1 (5 bases). The CDR3 is made up of 15 amino acids. From germline, CDR1 is MNHEY and CDR2 SVGEGT. The CDR3 coding sequence is TGTGTCAGCAGCACCGAGACAGAAGGGTACACTGAAGCTTTCTTT. Translated: CVSSTETEGYTEAFF.

The J gene is TRBJ1-5, the V gene TRBV11-2; 9 bases match TRBD1. The V gene end was trimmed by 6 bases and the J gene end by 4 bases; junction bases not matched to a gene: 7. This CDR3 is 15 amino acids long. The germline CDR1 and CDR2 sequences are SGHAT and FQNNGV. CDR3 sequence (DNA): TGTGCCAGCAGTCGCACCGGGACAGGGAATCAGCCCCAGCATTTT. The encoded protein is CASSRTGTGNQPQHF. Based on the CDR3 plus reference TRBV11-2 and TRBJ1-5, the full variable domain is EAGVAQSPRYKIIEKRQSVAFWCNPISGHATLYWYQQILGQGPKLLIQFQNNGVVDDSQLPKDRFSAERLKGVDSTLKIQPAKLEDSAVYLCASSRTGTGNQPQHFGDGTRLSIL.

This clonotype was observed a few times. The gene calls are TRBV30 and TRBJ1-5, with 10 bases lining up with TRBD1. CDR1 GTSNPN and CDR2 SVGIG come from the germline V gene (reference sequence). The CDR3 runs to 14 residues. J was trimmed by 2 bases and V by 4 bases; bases with no gene match: 2. CDR3 coding DNA: TGTGCCTGGATGGGGACAGGGGGCAATCAGCCCCAGCATTTT. It encodes CAWMGTGGNQPQHF.